Below are 30 T cell receptor beta chains sequenced from a single sample in a study of control samples from healthy donors and cancer patients. Sequenced by immunoSEQ multiplex PCR; TCRdb stores in-frame clones only, minus some. This sample has 50,000 to 75,000 clones; around 87% occur once, and the top ten carry roughly 5.6%. Material: PBMCs. These receptors were collected from a man in his 60s with colorectal cancer.

The chain combines TRBV19 with TRBJ1-6; D gene unclear. CDR3 length equals 14 residues. V lost 1 base, J lost 6 bases, and 7 bases lay in between. Germline V lookup: CDR1 LNHDA, CDR2 SQIVND (reference sequence). The CDR3 nucleotides are TGTGCCAGTAGTATAGGTAGCTTTAATTCACCCCTCCACTTT. It is translated as CASSIGSFNSPLHF.

This clone was detected once. The chain has TRBV28 and TRBJ2-7; D possibly corresponds to TRBD2 (5 bases). V was cut by 5 bases and J by 4 bases, with 9 bases left in between. The CDR3 extends over 12 amino acids. CDR1 MDHEN and CDR2 SYDVKM come from the germline V gene. The CDR3 is CASSPPGYEQYF. DNA of the CDR3: TGTGCCAGCAGTCCCCCGGGATACGAGCAGTACTTC. Looking up the rest from reference TRBV28 and TRBJ2-7 gives the full variable domain: DVKVTQSSRYLVKRTGEKVFLECVQDMDHENMFWYRQDPGLGLRLIYFSYDVKMKEKGDIPEGYSVSREKKERFSLILESASTNQTSMYLCASSPPGYEQYFGPGTRLTVT.

The chain recombines TRBV7-4 with TRBJ2-7; possibly TRBD2 for D (6 bases). The CDR3 covers 12 residues. Germline V gene data show CDR1 as SGHVT and CDR2 as SQSDAQ. V lost 0 bases and J lost 7, with 7 bases in between. CDR3 sequence (DNA): TGTGCCAGCAGCTTAGCGGGGGGAGAGCAGTACTTC. Translated, it gives CASSLAGGEQYF.

This clone was seen only once. This sequence joins TRBV27 and TRBJ1-2; 7 nucleotides align to TRBD1. Germline CDR1 and CDR2: MNHEY and SMNVEV (reference sequence). J gave up 8 bases and V 4 bases, and 10 bases lay outside the gene matches. CDR3 size: 14 residues. CDR3 protein: CASSSWTGADGYTF. The CDR3 region has the DNA TGTGCCAGCAGTTCCTGGACAGGCGCTGACGGCTACACCTTC.

The chain uses TRBV27 and TRBJ1-2; weak D call: TRBD1 (5 bases). Germline V CDR1 and CDR2: MNHEY, SMNVEV (reference sequence). V gave up 5 bases and J gave up 4 bases, with 20 bases separating them. This CDR3 spans 16 amino acids. The CDR3 DNA reads TGTGCCAGCAGTCTAACCCCTGGCAGGGACCCCTATGGCTACACCTTC. Its translation is CASSLTPGRDPYGYTF.

This clone was counted only a few times. V is TRBV2 and J is TRBJ1-1; maybe TRBD1 (5 bases). Germline V gene lookup returns CDR1 SNHLY and CDR2 FYNNEI. This CDR3 region has 11 residues. V shed 3 bases and J shed 9 bases, with 8 bases lying between them. The DNA for the CDR3 is TGTGCCAGCAGTGACCCAGGGAAAGCTTTCTTT. Translation: CASSDPGKAFF.

V is TRBV4-1 and J is TRBJ1-2; 8 bases align to TRBD1. Trimming cost V 1 base and J 5 bases; bases outside gene matches: 3. From germline, CDR1 is MGHRA and CDR2 YSYEKL. The CDR3 sequence is 14 residues long. The CDR3 region is CASSQGDRGYGYTF. The CDR3 region has the DNA TGCGCCAGCAGCCAAGGTGACAGGGGTTATGGCTACACCTTC.

This clone was seen a handful of times. The V call is TRBV4-2, the J call TRBJ2-1; D unresolved. Trimming stripped 2 bases from V and 0 bases from J, with 14 bases between. The CDR3 is 17 amino acids. Germline V gene lookup returns CDR1 LGHNA and CDR2 YNFKEQ. CDR3 bases: TGTGCCAGCAGCCAATCCAAGGGTAGGATCTCCTACAATGAGCAGTTCTTC. Residues: CASSQSKGRISYNEQFF.

V gene TRBV6-5 combines with J gene TRBJ2-3; 10 positions match TRBD1. Per germline, CDR1 MNHEY and CDR2 SVGAGI. The CDR3 contains 14 residues. The ends lost 8 bases at V and 5 bases at J; junction bases unmatched: 7. CDR3 sequence (DNA): TGTGCCAGCGGTAGACAGGGGGCCAAAGATACGCAGTATTTT. Its protein is CASGRQGAKDTQYF.

V is TRBV9 and J is TRBJ2-2; maybe TRBD2 (6 bases). CDR3 length: 16 amino acids. Per the germline V gene, CDR1 is SGDLS and CDR2 is YYNGEE. V lost 4 bases to trimming and J lost 2 bases, with 15 bases between them. This chain's CDR3 is CASSSTLAINTGELFF. The CDR3, as DNA: TGTGCCAGCAGCTCGACCCTAGCGATAAACACCGGGGAGCTGTTTTTT.

The chain combines TRBV5-6 with TRBJ1-1, with D possibly TRBD1 on 5 matching bases. This CDR3 is built from 16 residues. Deletions cut 1 base from V and 1 base from J, with 14 bases between. Germline values: CDR1 SGHDT, CDR2 YYEEEE. The CDR3 DNA reads TGTGCCAGCAGCTTGTTCCAGGGAAGAGGGAACACTGAAGCTTTCTTT. Amino acid sequence: CASSLFQGRGNTEAFF.

The chain carries TRBV7-3 and TRBJ1-1; no clear D gene. Germline V gene sequence: CDR1 SGHTA, CDR2 FQGTGA. This CDR3 is built from 13 residues. Trimming pared 4 bases from V and 1 base from J, leaving 7 bases between. The CDR3 nucleotides are TGTGCCAGCAGCTCCACGGGGAACACTGAAGCTTTCTTT. It codes for CASSSTGNTEAFF.

The chain's CDR3 is CASNRRGGLSDEQFF. In DNA, the CDR3 is TGTGCCAGCAACCGGCGGGGGGGCCTATCGGATGAGCAGTTCTTC. The chain combines TRBV2 with TRBJ2-1; 9 positions match TRBD2. The V and J ends lost 7 bases and 8 bases, in that order; junction bases with no gene match: 12. CDR3 length: 15 amino acids. CDR1 SNHLY and CDR2 FYNNEI come from the germline V gene.

The J gene is TRBJ1-4, the V gene TRBV4-1; D is ambiguous. V lost 1 base and J 0 bases, leaving 6 bases between the germline ends. Per the germline V gene, CDR1 is MGHRA and CDR2 is YSYEKL. This CDR3 has 15 amino acids. The CDR3 DNA reads as TGCGCCAGCAGCCAAGCCCGGGCAACTAATGAAAAACTGTTTTTT. It is translated as CASSQARATNEKLFF.

This clone occurred once. The chain links TRBV21-1 to TRBJ1-5. TRBV21-1 counts as a pseudogene. The CDR3 totals 16 residues. The CDR3 DNA reads TGTGCCAGCAGTCACCCCGGGACCTATAGCAATCAGCCCCAGCATTTT. Its protein product is CASSHPGTYSNQPQHF.

In this sample, this clone turned up once. V and J are TRBV5-6 and TRBJ1-1; possibly TRBD1 for D (5 bases). The CDR3 loop spans 13 amino acids. The ends were cut back, 3 bases at V and 8 bases at J, with 14 bases in the middle. Germline CDR1 and CDR2: SGHDT and YYEEEE. The CDR3 DNA follows: TGTGCCAGCAGCTGGGGACGGTGGAAGGAAGCTTTCTTT. It is translated as CASSWGRWKEAFF.

The V call is TRBV4-3, the J call TRBJ2-7; D unclear. The V end was cut by 4 bases, the J end by 4 bases, with 11 bases between. Germline V CDR1 and CDR2: LGHNA, YSLEER. There are 13 residues in the CDR3. In DNA, the CDR3 is TGCGCCAGCAGCCCAAGGACGGCTTACGAGCAGTACTTC. This translates into CASSPRTAYEQYF.

The chain has TRBV18 and TRBJ2-3; TRBD1 matches 8 bases. The CDR3 runs 15 residues. The ends lost 4 bases at V and 4 bases at J; junction bases unmatched: 7. Germline V lookup: CDR1 KGHSH, CDR2 LQKENI. CDR3 in amino acids: CASSRQGKVSDTQYF. The CDR3 coding sequence is TGTGCCAGCTCACGACAGGGGAAGGTTTCAGATACGCAGTATTTT.

V usage is TRBV5-1 and J usage is TRBJ2-7; 10 bases are a match to TRBD2. The junction had 6 bases not matched to a gene; V was cut back by 4 bases and J by 2 bases. The CDR3 covers 15 residues. Germline values: CDR1 SGHRS, CDR2 YFSETQ. CDR3 nucleotides: TGCGCCAGCAGCCCCATAGCGGGGGGTCCCTACGAGCAGTACTTC. This codes for CASSPIAGGPYEQYF. Using reference TRBV5-1 and TRBJ2-7 for the parts outside the CDR3, the full variable domain is KAGVTQTPRYLIKTRGQQVTLSCSPISGHRSVSWYQQTPGQGLQFLFEYFSETQRNKGNFPGRFSGRQFSNSRSEMNVSTLELGDSALYLCASSPIAGGPYEQYFGPGTRLTVT.

CDR3 in amino acids: CASSVRGALGDTQYF. The CDR3 region has the DNA TGTGCCAGCAGCGTACGGGGGGCCCTGGGGGATACGCAGTATTTT. This chain links TRBV9 with TRBJ2-3, with a possible D match to TRBD2 (7 bases). The germline gives CDR1 SGDLS, CDR2 YYNGEE. There are 15 residues in the CDR3. Between the trimmed V and J ends, which lost 1 base and 6 bases, there was a span of 15 bases.

V gene TRBV9 combines with J gene TRBJ2-5; D is unresolved. The CDR3 consists of 14 residues. Trimming took off 1 base at V and 5 bases at J, with 12 bases between the two ends. Germline V gene sequence: CDR1 SGDLS, CDR2 YYNGEE. In DNA form, the CDR3 reads TGTGCCAGCAGCGTAAGGATCGACGGTGAGACCCAGTACTTC. Translated, it gives CASSVRIDGETQYF.

V is TRBV3-1 (or the pseudogene TRBV3-2) and J is TRBJ2-5; 13 nucleotides align to TRBD2. V lost 5 bases to trimming and J lost 5 bases; unmatched junction nucleotides: 5. This CDR3 has 15 residues. CDR1 is LGHDT and CDR2 is YNNKEL in the germline V gene (reference sequence). CDR3 nucleotide sequence: TGTGCCAGCAGCACACTAGCGGGGGGGCGTGAGACCCAGTACTTC. This encodes CASSTLAGGRETQYF.

V is TRBV2 and J is TRBJ2-3, with TRBD1 identical over 8 bases. Germline V CDR1 and CDR2: SNHLY, FYNNEI. CDR3 length equals 17 residues. V was pared by 6 bases and J by 0 bases, with 11 bases of the junction left unmatched. The CDR3 loop reads CASRASGGRPSTDTQYF. For the CDR3, the DNA is TGTGCCAGCAGAGCCTCAGGGGGCAGGCCGAGCACAGATACGCAGTATTTT.

The table lists this clone with a few counts. The rearrangement links TRBV19 to TRBJ2-3, with D tentatively TRBD1 or TRBD2 (6 bases each). The CDR3 has 14 amino acids. V lost 6 bases to trimming and J lost 5 bases, with 15 bases between them. CDR1 is LNHDA and CDR2 is SQIVND in the germline V gene (reference sequence). In nucleotides, the CDR3 is TGTGCCAGTAGCATCCGGGGGCGGGAAGATACGCAGTATTTT. Residues: CASSIRGREDTQYF.

The J gene is TRBJ2-1, the V gene TRBV3-1 (or the pseudogene TRBV3-2); TRBD2 agrees at 8 bases. The CDR3 covers 13 residues. From germline, CDR1 is LGHDT and CDR2 YNNKEL (reference sequence). The ends lost 5 bases at V and 10 bases at J; junction bases unmatched: 7. CDR3 DNA sequence: TGTGCCAGCAGCTTCACTAGCGGCCCAGAGCAGTTCTTC. Its translation: CASSFTSGPEQFF.

The chain carries TRBV7-2 and TRBJ1-1, with 9 bases identical to TRBD1. The trim removed 1 base at V and 3 bases at J, leaving 6 bases unmatched. The CDR3 spans 16 residues. CDR1 and CDR2 (germline): SGHTA, FQGNSA. In DNA form, the CDR3 reads TGTGCCAGCAGCTTAGGGGACAGGGTTTCTTACACTGAAGCTTTCTTT. Translated: CASSLGDRVSYTEAFF.

This chain links TRBV10-3 with TRBJ1-1; the match to TRBD1 covers 7 bases. CDR1 and CDR2 from the germline V gene are ENHRY and SYGVKD. The CDR3 is 15 residues long. With V trimmed by 6 bases and J by 2 bases, 9 bases remained unmatched. CDR3 region: CAIRSLDRVNTEAFF. The CDR3 DNA follows: TGTGCCATCAGGTCGCTCGACAGGGTAAACACTGAAGCTTTCTTT.

The table lists this clone with a count of one. The chain is built from TRBV5-5 and TRBJ1-2; a weak D match, TRBD1 (5 bases). V was clipped by 5 bases and J by 6 bases, with 11 bases between them. In germline, CDR1 is SGHKS, CDR2 YYEKEE (reference sequence). The CDR3 has 12 amino acids. The chain's CDR3 is CASSPGGNGYTF. CDR3 DNA: TGTGCCAGCAGTCCGGGGGGAAATGGCTACACCTTC.

The CDR3 reads CASSYGGNTEAFF. The CDR3 bases are TGTGCCAGCAGCTACGGAGGGAACACTGAAGCTTTCTTT. The genes are TRBV7-3 and TRBJ1-1; no clear D. This CDR3 is built from 13 residues. CDR1 is SGHTA, CDR2 FQGTGA, per germline. V was clipped by 4 bases and J by 1 base, with 7 bases between them.

The rearrangement uses TRBV7-3 and TRBJ2-1; 11 bases are shared with TRBD2. This CDR3 spans 14 amino acids. Germline V gives CDR1 SGHTA, CDR2 FQGTGA. The trim removed 5 bases at V and 5 bases at J, leaving 2 bases unmatched. The CDR3: CASSPSGGHNEQFF. The CDR3 nucleotides are TGTGCCAGCAGCCCTAGCGGGGGGCACAATGAGCAGTTCTTC.